The text below deals with one T cell receptor beta chain. The record originates from a study of spatial heterogeneity in lung cancer. Overall study: PBMC samples from follow-up, where available, were sequenced a median of approximately 24 months after resection. Mean representation of each unique TCR and UMI combination in the raw reads exceeded 8.5 occurrences.

Time point denoted: blood at routine non-recurrence follow-up after resection. The authors sequenced whole RNA from tumor, nontumor lung or frozen PBMC without sorting. This CDR3 has 18 residues. TCRdb re-derived calls from the 5' RACE reads in MiXCR, one entry per CDR3 protein. Of roughly 99,000 distinct CDR3 sequences in the sample, roughly 19% were seen once. Sequenced material: PBMCs, taken at follow-up. The sequence derives from a male donor with early-stage non-small cell lung cancer. The rearrangement links TRBV21-1 to TRBJ1-2; the table's D call, TRBD1, has no DNA check behind it. TRBV21-1 constitutes a pseudogene. The CDR3 spells CASSKSEQFKGDICGYTF. CDR3 in DNA: TGTGCCAGCAGCAAAAGCGAACAGTTTAAGGGGGATATATGTGGCTACACCTTC.